These 24 T cell receptor beta chains originate from one sample sequenced in a study of T cells after yellow fever vaccination. Each CDR3 protein gets one entry after TCRdb re-called the 5' RACE reads with MiXCR. The table lists roughly 68,000 distinct CDR3 sequences, less than 8.5% of them singletons. Sequencing was performed on CD8+ T cells sorted from PBMCs, taken 35 to 50 days after the first yellow fever vaccination. The source of these receptors is a man younger than 35 who received the YFV17D yellow fever vaccine.

The sample holds many counts of this clonotype. The V and J genes are TRBV4-1 and TRBJ1-2, with D possibly TRBD1 on 6 matching bases. Per the germline V gene, CDR1 is MGHRA and CDR2 is YSYEKL. V was clipped by 4 bases and J by 8 bases, with 17 bases between them. The CDR3 is 14 residues long. DNA of the CDR3: TGCGCCAGCAGCCCCCGGTCGGGGGCTCAAGGCTACACCTTC. Translated, it gives CASSPRSGAQGYTF.

Many counts were recorded for this clonotype. For the CDR3, the DNA is TGTGCCAGCAGCGACGGGACTAGCGGGGGTACCCAAGAGACCCAGTACTTC. Amino acids: CASSDGTSGGTQETQYF. The V gene is TRBV11-1, the J gene TRBJ2-5; 14 bases align to TRBD2. The CDR3 has 17 amino acids. V shed 5 bases, J shed 1 base, and the junction held 6 bases outside the gene matches. CDR1 SGHAT and CDR2 FQDESV come from the germline V gene (reference sequence).

This clonotype occurred a few times. This chain joins TRBV5-6 and TRBJ2-3; D remains ambiguous. The CDR3 is made up of 17 amino acids. V dropped 2 bases and J dropped 2 bases, with 18 bases sitting between them. Per the germline V gene, CDR1 is SGHDT and CDR2 is YYEEEE. DNA of the CDR3: TGTGCCAGCAGCTTTGTCCTACAAGGTAGAATCACAGATACGCAGTATTTT. It translates to CASSFVLQGRITDTQYF.

This clonotype is classed as medium-sized. The chain's CDR3 is CASNYRPGQETQYF. The CDR3 bases are TGTGCCAGCAACTACCGACCCGGACAAGAGACCCAGTACTTC. The rearrangement links TRBV7-4 to TRBJ2-5; D unresolved. The CDR3 runs 14 residues. Deletions cut 7 bases from V and 2 bases from J, with 14 bases between. Germline lookup yields CDR1 SGHVT and CDR2 SQSDAQ.

There are many counts of this clonotype. The V gene is TRBV7-9, the J gene TRBJ1-1, with 10 bases matching TRBD1. Losses at the gene ends were 6 bases for V and 8 bases for J; bases not matched to a gene: 6. This CDR3 spans 13 amino acids. In germline, CDR1 is SEHNR, CDR2 FQNEAQ (reference sequence). The CDR3 region has the DNA TGTGCCAGCAGGACCCCGGGACAGGGGGAAGCTTTCTTT. Its protein product is CASRTPGQGEAFF.

The chain has TRBV7-9 and TRBJ2-5; TRBD2 matches 13 bases. Germline V gene data show CDR1 as SEHNR and CDR2 as FQNEAQ (reference sequence). This CDR3 region has 15 residues. With V trimmed by 5 bases and J by 4 bases, 4 bases remained unmatched. Here the CDR3 DNA reads TGTGCCAGCAGCCTGGGACTAGCGGGGAGAGAGACCCAGTACTTC. This gives the protein CASSLGLAGRETQYF.

This clonotype was seen only a few times. This rearrangement joins TRBV10-1 to TRBJ2-7; D is unresolved. CDR1 is WNHNN and CDR2 is SYGVQD in the germline V gene (reference sequence). Trimming removed 3 bases from V and 3 bases from J, with 9 bases in between. The CDR3 has 13 amino acids. CDR3 bases: TGCGCCAGCAGTGACCCCCCTATCTACGAGCAGTACGTC. Amino acid sequence: CASSDPPIYEQYV.

At least ten counts were recorded for this clonotype. The chain carries TRBV4-1 and TRBJ2-1; 10 nucleotides line up with TRBD1. The CDR3 has 15 amino acids. Trimming cost V 4 bases and J 7 bases; bases outside gene matches: 7. CDR1 and CDR2 (germline): MGHRA, YSYEKL. The CDR3, as DNA: TGCGCCAGCAGCCTACCGGGACAGGGGAGGAATGAGCAGTTCTTC. Its translation is CASSLPGQGRNEQFF.

The J gene is TRBJ2-1, the V gene TRBV6-5, with 11 bases lining up with TRBD2. Germline CDR1 and CDR2: MNHEY and SVGAGI. V lost 3 bases, J lost 6 bases, and 7 bases stayed unmatched. The length of the CDR3 is 16 residues. The CDR3 is CASSYGETSGANEQFF. CDR3 coding DNA: TGTGCCAGCAGTTATGGGGAGACTAGCGGGGCCAATGAGCAGTTCTTC.

About this clonotype itself: This likely comes from a read error, as the CDR3 has no conserved phenylalanine or tryptophan at its end. This chain connects TRBV4-1 to TRBJ1-6, with D possibly TRBD1 on 5 matching bases. Germline CDR1 and CDR2: MGHRA and YSYEKL. The CDR3 runs to 12 residues. V was shortened by 4 bases and J by 8 bases, with 6 bases between the two germline ends. DNA for the CDR3: TGCGCCAGCAGCCTACAGGATTCACCCCTCCACTAT. As protein: CASSLQDSPLHY.

The sample holds many counts of this clonotype. This chain uses TRBV7-7 with TRBJ2-5; TRBD2 matches at 11 bases. J lost 4 bases, V lost 1 base, and 8 bases had no gene match. Per germline, CDR1 SSHAT and CDR2 FNYEAQ (reference sequence). The CDR3 runs 17 residues. The CDR3 loop is CASSLGLSGGARETQYF. The CDR3 DNA reads as TGTGCCAGCAGCTTAGGCCTTAGCGGGGGGGCAAGAGAGACCCAGTACTTC.

The V and J genes are TRBV19 and TRBJ2-1; 9 bases line up with TRBD2. Trimming at V came to 5 bases and at J to 8 bases, leaving 10 bases not matched to a gene. This CDR3 contains 15 residues. The germline V gene encodes CDR1 LNHDA and CDR2 SQIVND (reference sequence). Here the CDR3 reads CASSVRSGGVYEQFF. The DNA for the CDR3 is TGTGCCAGTAGTGTCCGTAGCGGGGGTGTCTATGAGCAGTTCTTC.

This clonotype has a count of ten or more. The chain recombines TRBV28 with TRBJ1-4; 9 nucleotides agree with TRBD1. The ends lost 8 bases at V and 3 bases at J; junction bases unmatched: 7. CDR1 and CDR2 from the germline V gene are MDHEN and SYDVKM. This CDR3 comprises 15 residues. The CDR3: CASPRDREPNEKLFF. CDR3 sequence (DNA): TGTGCCAGCCCCCGGGACAGGGAACCTAATGAAAAACTGTTTTTT.

As to this clonotype: A much more abundant neighbour one base away suggests this may be a read error. The CDR3 nucleotides read TGCGCCAGCAGCCTGTTTAACAATGAGCAGTTCTTC. Encoded protein: CASSLFNNEQFF. V gene TRBV4-1 combines with J gene TRBJ2-1; D remains ambiguous. The V and J ends lost 4 bases and 5 bases respectively, with 6 bases between them. The CDR3 has 12 residues. Germline-derived CDR1 and CDR2 are MGHRA and YSYEKL.

The V call is TRBV9, the J call TRBJ2-3; weak D call: TRBD1 (5 bases). V was pared by 0 bases and J by 7 bases, with 15 bases between. The germline V gene encodes CDR1 SGDLS and CDR2 YYNGEE. The CDR3 spans 15 residues. The DNA of the CDR3 is TGTGCCAGCAGCGTAGAAGGGGATCCCGCAAATACGCAGTATTTT. Protein product: CASSVEGDPANTQYF. Supplemented by reference TRBV9 and TRBJ2-3, the full variable domain reads DSGVTQTPKHLITATGQRVTLRCSPRSGDLSVYWYQQSLDQGLQFLIQYYNGEERAKGNILERFSAQQFPDLHSELNLSSLELGDSALYFCASSVEGDPANTQYFGPGTRLTVL.

The chain recombines TRBV12-3 or TRBV12-4 with TRBJ2-3; D possibly corresponds to TRBD2 (5 bases). The CDR3 covers 15 residues. Trimming stripped 2 bases from V and 4 bases from J, with 13 bases between. The CDR3 nucleotides are TGTGCCAGCAGTTTACGGGGTTATGGGCCAGATACGCAGTATTTT. The encoded protein is CASSLRGYGPDTQYF.

This clonotype was recorded a few times. The chain couples TRBV13 to TRBJ2-1; D gene ambiguous. The germline CDR1 and CDR2 sequences are PRHDT and FYEKMQ (reference sequence). V lost 3 bases and J lost 10, with 10 bases in between. The length of the CDR3 is 12 residues. The CDR3 is CASSLGNQEQFF. CDR3 nucleotide sequence: TGTGCCAGCAGCTTGGGCAATCAGGAGCAGTTCTTC.

This clonotype occurred many times. The chain's CDR3 is CASSSMDRSTEAFF. DNA of the CDR3: TGTGCCAGCAGCTCCATGGACAGGAGTACTGAAGCTTTCTTT. The chain recombines TRBV11-2 with TRBJ1-1; 7 bases line up with TRBD1. With V trimmed by 4 bases and J by 5 bases, 7 bases remained unmatched. The CDR3 runs to 14 residues. From germline, CDR1 is SGHAT and CDR2 FQNNGV. The full variable domain, completed using reference TRBV11-2 and TRBJ1-1, is EAGVAQSPRYKIIEKRQSVAFWCNPISGHATLYWYQQILGQGPKLLIQFQNNGVVDDSQLPKDRFSAERLKGVDSTLKIQPAKLEDSAVYLCASSSMDRSTEAFFGQGTRLTVV.

This clonotype has at least ten counts. V gene TRBV7-9 combines with J gene TRBJ2-1; D unclear. The V end lost 4 bases, the J end lost 0 bases, and 13 bases lay between the germline ends. Germline V gene data show CDR1 as SEHNR and CDR2 as FQNEAQ (reference sequence). The CDR3 loop spans 16 amino acids. The CDR3 is CASSSPKSSSYNEQFF. In DNA form, the CDR3 reads TGTGCCAGCAGCTCGCCCAAATCCAGCTCCTACAATGAGCAGTTCTTC.

This clonotype came up many times. V usage is TRBV11-2 and J usage is TRBJ2-3, with D unclear. This CDR3 is built from 13 residues. In germline, CDR1 is SGHAT, CDR2 FQNNGV. V was pared by 6 bases and J by 3 bases, with 10 bases between. CDR3 amino acids: CASSPPGTDTQYF. CDR3 nucleotide sequence: TGTGCCAGCAGTCCCCCGGGTACAGATACGCAGTATTTT.

To note about this clonotype: A read error may be the cause here, since a much bigger clone is one base away. J is TRBJ2-1 and V is TRBV7-2, with 7 bases identical to TRBD2. The germline V gene encodes CDR1 SGHTA and CDR2 FQGNSA. CDR3 length: 16 amino acids. This CDR3 is CGSSFEPGLAYNEQFF. The CDR3 DNA is TGTGGCAGCAGCTTCGAGCCCGGACTAGCCTACAATGAGCAGTTCTTC.

This clonotype was detected a few times. The genes are TRBV10-3 and TRBJ2-2; D is tentatively TRBD1 or TRBD2 (5 bases each). CDR3 length: 13 residues. The germline V gene has CDR1 ENHRY and CDR2 SYGVKD. The V and J ends lost 5 bases and 6 bases respectively, with 10 bases between them. CDR3 sequence reads: CAISNGAAGELFF. The CDR3 DNA is TGTGCCATCAGTAACGGGGCGGCCGGGGAGCTGTTTTTT.

Ten or more counts support this clonotype. Here the CDR3 reads CASSQDALQGSYEQYV. The CDR3 nucleotides are TGCGCCAGCAGCCAAGATGCCCTACAGGGCAGCTACGAGCAGTACGTC. The V call is TRBV4-1, the J call TRBJ2-7; D might be TRBD1 (6 bases). The V end lost 0 bases, the J end lost 3 bases, and 15 bases lay between the germline ends. The CDR3 totals 16 residues. CDR1 MGHRA and CDR2 YSYEKL come from the germline V gene.

This clonotype was counted between two and nine times. The chain combines TRBV9 with TRBJ2-1; D possibly matches TRBD1 or TRBD2 (5 bases each). Germline V gene lookup returns CDR1 SGDLS and CDR2 YYNGEE. The V gene lost 4 bases and the J gene lost 7 bases, with 12 bases spanning the gap. The CDR3 runs to 13 residues. In nucleotides, the CDR3 is TGTGCCAGCAGCTCCCGGGACCAGAATGAGCAGTTCTTC. Amino acid sequence: CASSSRDQNEQFF.